This T cell receptor beta chain was sequenced for a study of blood T cells in healthy people across ages. Together with a sample-barcoded 5' primer, a J-beta primer mix was included in a second PCR lasting 7 to 11 cycles. TCRdb re-analysed the 5' RACE reads in MiXCR, keeping a single row per CDR3 protein. The sample contains about 800,000 distinct CDR3 sequences, over 45% of which appear only once. Germline CDR1 reads LGHNT; CDR2 reads FRNRAP. This CDR3 has 12 amino acids. Every donor gave ten milliliters of peripheral blood. Every sample gave at least 5.5 micrograms of total RNA when it was extracted.

This rearrangement joins TRBV12-5 to TRBJ2-5, with D perhaps assigned TRBD1 or TRBD2 (6 bases each). The DNA end is more similar to TRBJ2-7, so the J call may be wrong. Sequencing was carried out using blood. The receptor was isolated from a man in his thirties or forties in good health. Here the CDR3 reads CASGGGGYEQYF. The CDR3 bases are TGTGCTAGTGGGGGGGGCGGGTACGAGCAGTACTTC.